The TCR beta chain described here comes from a study of identical twins. V shed 5 bases and J shed 4 bases, with 16 bases lying between them. The CDR3 has 15 amino acids. Via MiXCR, TCRdb re-called the 5' RACE reads, giving one row per CDR3 protein. Here the sample spans 540,000 or so distinct CDR3 sequences, around 22% being singletons. This clonotype was seen more than once but under ten times. This sample was also put to use in a study of yellow fever vaccine responses in identical twins.

The rearrangement uses TRBV12-3 or TRBV12-4 and TRBJ2-3; TRBD2 is a possible D gene (7 bases). What was sequenced was CD4+ T cells sorted from blood. This TCR was recovered from a woman younger than 30 in good health. The DNA for the CDR3 is TGTGCCAGCAGTCCCGCCGGGGGGCGGGCAGATACGCAGTATTTT. It translates to CASSPAGGRADTQYF.